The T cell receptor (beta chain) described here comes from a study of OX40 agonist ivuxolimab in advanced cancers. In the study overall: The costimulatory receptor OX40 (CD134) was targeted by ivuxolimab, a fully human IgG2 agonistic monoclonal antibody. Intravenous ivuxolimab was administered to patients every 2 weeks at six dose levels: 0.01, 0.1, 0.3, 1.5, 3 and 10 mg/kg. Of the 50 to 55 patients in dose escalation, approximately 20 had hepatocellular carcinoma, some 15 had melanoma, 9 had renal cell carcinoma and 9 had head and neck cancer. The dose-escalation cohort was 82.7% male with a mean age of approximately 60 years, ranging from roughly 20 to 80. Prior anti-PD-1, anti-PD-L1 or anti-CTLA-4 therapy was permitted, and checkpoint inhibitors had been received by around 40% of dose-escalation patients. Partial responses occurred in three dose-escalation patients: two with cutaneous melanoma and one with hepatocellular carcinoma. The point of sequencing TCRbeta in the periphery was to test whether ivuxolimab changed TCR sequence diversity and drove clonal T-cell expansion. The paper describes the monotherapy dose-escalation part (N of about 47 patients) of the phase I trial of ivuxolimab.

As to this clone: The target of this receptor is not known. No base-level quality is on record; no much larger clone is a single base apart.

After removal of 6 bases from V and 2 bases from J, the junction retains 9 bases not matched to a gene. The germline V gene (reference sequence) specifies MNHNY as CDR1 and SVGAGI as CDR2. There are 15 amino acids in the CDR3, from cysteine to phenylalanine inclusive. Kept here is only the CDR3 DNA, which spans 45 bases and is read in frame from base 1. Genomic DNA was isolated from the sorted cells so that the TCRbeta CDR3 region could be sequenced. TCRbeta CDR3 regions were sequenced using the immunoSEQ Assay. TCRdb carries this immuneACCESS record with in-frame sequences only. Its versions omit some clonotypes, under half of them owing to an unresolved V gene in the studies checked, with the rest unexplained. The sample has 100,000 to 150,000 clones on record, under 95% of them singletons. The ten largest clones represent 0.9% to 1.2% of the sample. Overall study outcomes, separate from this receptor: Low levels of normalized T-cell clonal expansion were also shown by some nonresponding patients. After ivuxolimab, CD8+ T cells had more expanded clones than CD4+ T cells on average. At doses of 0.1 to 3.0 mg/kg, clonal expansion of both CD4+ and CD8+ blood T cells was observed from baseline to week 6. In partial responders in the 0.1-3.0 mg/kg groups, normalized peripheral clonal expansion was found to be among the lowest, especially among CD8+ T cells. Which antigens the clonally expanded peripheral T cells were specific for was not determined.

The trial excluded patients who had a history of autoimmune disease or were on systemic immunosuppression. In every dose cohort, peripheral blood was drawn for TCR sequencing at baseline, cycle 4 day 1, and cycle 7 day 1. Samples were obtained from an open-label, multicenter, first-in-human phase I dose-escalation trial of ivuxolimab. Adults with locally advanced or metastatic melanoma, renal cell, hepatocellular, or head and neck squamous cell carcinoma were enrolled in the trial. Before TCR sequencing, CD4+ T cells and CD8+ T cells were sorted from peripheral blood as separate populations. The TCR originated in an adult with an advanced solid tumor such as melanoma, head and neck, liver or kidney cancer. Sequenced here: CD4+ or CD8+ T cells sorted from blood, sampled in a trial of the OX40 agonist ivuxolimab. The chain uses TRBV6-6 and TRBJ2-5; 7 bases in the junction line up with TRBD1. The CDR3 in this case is CASRPTGQPQETQYF. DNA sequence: TGTGCCAGCAGACCAACGGGACAGCCGCAAGAGACCCAGTACTTC.